The rows below give T cell receptor beta chains drawn from one sample of a study of response to subunit inactivated influenza vaccine. TCRdb analysed the RT-PCR reads with MiXCR anew, one entry per CDR3 protein. The sample holds about 570,000 distinct CDR3 sequences, approximately 10% seen once. This same sample was also part of a study on T cells expressing NK-cell markers.

The specimen was PBMCs from blood, collected on the day of vaccination. All receptors come from a man aged 50-60 years who received an inactivated influenza vaccine. CDR3s include the opening cysteine and the closing phenylalanine or tryptophan. The order of the fields is J gene, D gene, V gene, clone size, CDR3 protein, CDR3 DNA. D genes are given only for firm matches. Rows may omit the clone size; those that give it use once, few, many or a size class.

>TRBJ2-5|TRBD2|TRBV12-3/TRBV12-4|.
CASSTGLAVEGTQYF
TGTGCCAGCAGCACGGGACTAGCGGTAGAAGGGACCCAGTACTTC
>TRBJ2-7|TRBD1|TRBV2|.
CASIPGTAYSYEQYF
TGTGCCAGCATCCCCGGGACAGCCTACTCCTACGAGCAGTACTTC
>TRBJ1-2|.|TRBV11-1|.
CASSPRGVGPGSYGYTF
TGTGCCAGCAGTCCCCGGGGTGTAGGGCCAGGATCTTATGGCTACACCTTC
>TRBJ2-1|.|TRBV7-9|.
CASSPRDWLGEQFF
TGTGCCAGCAGCCCCCGGGACTGGCTTGGGGAGCAGTTCTTC
>TRBJ2-3|TRBD1|TRBV5-1|.
CASSPTLDRGTDTQYF
TGCGCCAGCAGCCCCACCCTGGACAGGGGCACAGATACGCAGTATTTT
>TRBJ2-5|.|TRBV7-9|few
CASSSYSGAVRQETQYF
TGTGCCAGCAGCTCTTATTCAGGTGCCGTTCGCCAAGAGACCCAGTACTTC
>TRBJ1-2|.|TRBV20-1|many
CSATGQNYGYTF
TGCAGTGCGACCGGACAGAACTATGGCTACACCTTC
>TRBJ2-1|TRBD2|TRBV9|.
CASSGSGRASDEQFF
TGTGCCAGCAGCGGTAGCGGGAGGGCTAGCGATGAGCAGTTCTTC
>TRBJ1-2|TRBD1|TRBV6-2/TRBV6-3|.
CASSQGQGAIGYTF
TGTGCCAGCAGTCAAGGACAGGGGGCGATCGGCTACACCTTC
>TRBJ2-7|.|TRBV15|.
CATSREDGSYEQYF
TGTGCCACCAGCAGAGAGGACGGCTCCTACGAGCAGTACTTC
>TRBJ2-7|TRBD2|TRBV6-1|few
CASTPSSGTSYEQYF
TGTGCCAGCACCCCGTCTAGCGGGACTTCCTACGAGCAGTACTTC
>TRBJ2-1|TRBD2|TRBV6-1|few
CATRTSSYNEQFF
TGTGCCACCAGGACTAGCAGCTACAATGAGCAGTTCTTC
>TRBJ2-1|TRBD2|TRBV20-1|.
CSAREGLARSYNEQFF
TGCAGTGCTAGAGAGGGACTAGCCCGCTCCTACAATGAGCAGTTCTTC
>TRBJ2-5|TRBD1|TRBV19|.
CASGDRASQETQYF
TGTGCCAGCGGAGACAGGGCTTCCCAAGAGACCCAGTACTTC
>TRBJ2-4|.|TRBV12-3/TRBV12-4|few
CASSLQGTQGVAKNIQYF
TGTGCCAGCAGTTTACAAGGGACTCAAGGGGTAGCCAAAAACATTCAGTACTTC
>TRBJ2-1|.|TRBV7-2|few
CASSPTGRAYNEQFF
TGTGCCAGCAGCCCAACAGGGAGGGCCTACAATGAGCAGTTCTTC
>TRBJ2-3|.|TRBV2|few
CASSEWGNTSTDTQYF
TGTGCCAGCAGTGAATGGGGCAATACTAGCACAGATACGCAGTATTTT
>TRBJ1-1|TRBD1|TRBV12-3/TRBV12-4|.
CASSMNRGQTTEAFF
TGTGCCAGCAGTATGAACAGGGGGCAAACCACTGAAGCTTTCTTT
>TRBJ2-2|.|TRBV4-2|many
CASSSRRGTGELFF
TGTGCCAGCAGCTCCCGGCGTGGCACCGGGGAGCTGTTTTTT
>TRBJ1-6|TRBD1|TRBV18|few
CASSPRTGNNSPLHF
TGTGCCAGCTCACCACGGACAGGGAATAATTCACCCCTCCACTTT
>TRBJ1-5|.|TRBV24-1|.
CATSEGGQSNQPQHF
TGTGCCACCAGTGAGGGAGGACAGAGCAATCAGCCCCAGCATTTT
>TRBJ2-2|TRBD2|TRBV20-1|.
CSGRTSGGTGELFF
TGCAGCGGTAGGACTAGCGGGGGGACCGGGGAGCTGTTTTTT
>TRBJ2-7|.|TRBV2|.
CASTEGGTYEQYF
TGTGCCAGCACGGAGGGGGGGACCTACGAGCAGTACTTC
>TRBJ1-4|TRBD1|TRBV6-2/TRBV6-3|.
CASSYPLTGGIGEKLFF
TGTGCCAGCAGTTACCCCCTGACAGGGGGCATCGGTGAAAAACTGTTTTTT
>TRBJ2-7|.|TRBV28|few
CASSFTGSLYEQYF
TGTGCCAGCAGTTTTACCGGGAGCTTGTACGAGCAGTACTTC
>TRBJ1-3|.|TRBV7-6|few
CASSLELSGLGNTIYF
TGTGCCAGCAGCTTAGAACTCTCAGGACTTGGAAACACCATATATTTT
>TRBJ2-3|.|TRBV7-2|.
CASSLGPLVDTQYF
TGTGCCAGCAGCTTAGGTCCCCTCGTGGATACGCAGTATTTT
>TRBJ1-2|TRBD1|TRBV4-2|few
CASSQVTGGFYGYTF
TGTGCCAGCAGCCAAGTAACAGGGGGCTTCTATGGCTACACCTTC
>TRBJ2-1|.|TRBV15|.
CATSRDFREEQFF
TGTGCCACCAGCAGAGATTTCAGAGAGGAGCAGTTCTTC
>TRBJ1-1|TRBD1|TRBV14|many
CASGQGVNTEAFF
TGTGCCAGCGGACAGGGCGTGAACACTGAAGCTTTCTTT
>TRBJ2-1|TRBD2|TRBV6-1|many
CASRETSGSLYNEQFF
TGTGCCAGCAGAGAAACTAGCGGGAGCCTCTACAATGAGCAGTTCTTC
>TRBJ2-3|TRBD2|TRBV29-1|.
CSVELMGGDTQYF
TGCAGCGTAGAACTGATGGGGGGGGATACGCAGTATTTT
>TRBJ2-4|TRBD2|TRBV27|.
CASTGLAEAKNIQYF
TGTGCCAGCACAGGACTAGCGGAAGCCAAAAACATTCAGTACTTC
>TRBJ2-1|.|TRBV10-2|few
CASSSPGGYNEQFF
TGCGCCAGCAGTTCTCCCGGGGGTTACAATGAGCAGTTCTTC
>TRBJ2-3|TRBD2|TRBV20-1|.
CRASGGADTQYF
TGCAGGGCTAGCGGGGGGGCGGATACGCAGTATTTT
>TRBJ2-1|TRBD2|TRBV28|.
CASTISGRYNEQFF
TGTGCCAGCACCATTAGCGGGAGGTACAATGAGCAGTTCTTC
>TRBJ2-7|.|TRBV12-3/TRBV12-4|.
CASSPAGEQYF
TGTGCCAGCAGTCCGGCAGGCGAGCAGTACTTC
>TRBJ2-1|TRBD2|TRBV4-2|few
CASSQSPLLAGVINEQFF
TGTGCCAGCAGCCAAAGCCCACTTTTAGCGGGAGTAATCAATGAGCAGTTCTTC
>TRBJ2-5|TRBD1|TRBV6-1|.
CASRATGMYQETQYF
TGTGCCAGCAGAGCGACAGGGATGTACCAAGAGACCCAGTACTTC
>TRBJ2-5|TRBD2|TRBV7-2|.
CASSLGYGGSQETQYF
TGTGCCAGCAGCTTAGGGTACGGGGGGAGCCAAGAGACCCAGTACTTC
>TRBJ2-5|.|TRBV5-4|few
CASSGTGSQETQYF
TGTGCCAGCAGCGGTACCGGGAGCCAAGAGACCCAGTACTTC
>TRBJ2-1|.|TRBV20-1|.
CSAGRQVAYNEQFF
TGCAGTGCTGGGAGACAGGTCGCCTACAATGAGCAGTTCTTC
>TRBJ2-5|.|TRBV12-3/TRBV12-4|few
CASSPTVFPGETQYF
TGTGCCAGCAGCCCGACAGTATTCCCTGGGGAGACCCAGTACTTC
>TRBJ2-7|.|TRBV7-2|.
CASSPRLLDGEQYF
TGTGCCAGCAGCCCGAGACTCCTGGATGGCGAGCAGTACTTC
>TRBJ2-1|.|TRBV20-1|.
CSARRATPYNEQFF
TGCAGTGCTAGAAGGGCTACCCCTTACAATGAGCAGTTCTTC
>TRBJ1-2|.|TRBV6-1|few
CASSGQAGGYTF
TGTGCCAGCAGTGGACAGGCTGGAGGCTACACCTTC
>TRBJ2-1|TRBD2|TRBV20-1|.
CSARDLVAGGPEQFF
TGCAGTGCTAGAGATCTCGTAGCGGGAGGTCCTGAGCAGTTCTTC
>TRBJ1-5|.|TRBV7-8|few
CASSLLSRFYSNQPQHF
TGTGCCAGCAGCTTATTGTCGAGATTTTATAGCAATCAGCCCCAGCATTTT
>TRBJ2-1|.|TRBV28|few
CASSQSIHEQFF
TGTGCCAGCAGCCAATCTATCCATGAGCAGTTCTTC
>TRBJ1-1|.|TRBV11-2|few
CASSLLRAAEAFF
TGTGCCAGCAGCTTATTGAGGGCTGCTGAAGCTTTCTTT
>TRBJ1-6|.|TRBV20-1|.
CSASSGKGSSYNSPLHF
TGCAGTGCTAGTTCGGGGAAGGGGAGCTCCTATAATTCACCCCTCCACTTT
>TRBJ2-2|.|TRBV4-3|few
CASSLHGGTGELFF
TGCGCCAGCAGCTTACACGGGGGCACCGGGGAGCTGTTTTTT
>TRBJ2-3|.|TRBV7-2|many
CASSLQRGIGTDTQYF
TGTGCCAGCAGCCTACAAAGGGGTATCGGCACAGATACGCAGTATTTT
>TRBJ2-1|.|TRBV29-1|.
CSTPGDRSYNEQFF
TGCAGCACGCCGGGGGACCGTAGTTACAATGAGCAGTTCTTC